The 19 T cell receptor beta chains below were found in one sample sequenced in a study of spatial heterogeneity in lung cancer. Time point described: blood at routine non-recurrence follow-up after resection. A single record per CDR3 protein comes from TCRdb applying MiXCR to the 5' RACE reads. The sample has tens of thousands of distinct CDR3 sequences, roughly a fifth seen once. This specimen consisted of PBMCs, obtained at follow-up. The source of these receptors is a male donor with early-stage non-small cell lung cancer.

V and J are TRBV20-1 and TRBJ2-3; D may match TRBD1 or TRBD2 (6 bases each). CDR1 is DFQATT and CDR2 is SNEGSKA in the germline V gene (reference sequence). The CDR3 consists of 14 residues. CDR3 coding DNA: TGCAGCCTAAGAAACAGGGAGGAGTCTTTAGGGCAGTATTTT. Protein: CSLRNREESLGQYF.

This clonotype was detected only a few times. The rearrangement joins TRBV3-1 to TRBJ2-5; TRBD2 might be the D (6 bases). CDR1 is LGHDT and CDR2 is YNNKEL in the germline V gene (reference sequence). The CDR3 length is 14 residues. Trimming removed 1 base at V and 6 bases at J, with 12 bases between. The CDR3 nucleotides read TGTGCCAGCAGCCAAGGAGGAGGGGTACAGACCCAGTACTTC. It encodes CASSQGGGVQTQYF.

The chain has TRBV30 and TRBJ1-1; no clear D gene. This CDR3 is built from 14 residues. V was pared by 4 bases and J by 5 bases, with 17 bases between. Germline-derived CDR1 and CDR2 are GTSNPN and SVGIG (reference sequence). This chain's CDR3 is CAWKAAPDRTEAFF. DNA of the CDR3: TGTGCCTGGAAAGCGGCGCCTGATCGTACTGAAGCTTTCTTT.

This clonotype was observed a few times. This chain links TRBV9 with TRBJ2-3; 9 bases match TRBD2. The germline V gene encodes CDR1 SGDLS and CDR2 YYNGEE. The trim removed 2 bases at V and 1 base at J, leaving 14 bases unmatched. The CDR3 is 19 amino acids. For the CDR3, the DNA is TGTGCCAGCAGCGTTTCTCGAGCGGGGGGTCCCGTCGGCACAGATACGCAGTATTTT. This sequence encodes CASSVSRAGGPVGTDTQYF.

The gene calls are TRBV29-1 and TRBJ2-3; the D gene could be TRBD1 or TRBD2 (5 bases each). The CDR3 extends over 13 amino acids. V shed 7 bases and J shed 2 bases, with 13 bases lying between them. From germline, CDR1 is SQVTM and CDR2 ANQGSEA. For the CDR3, the DNA is TGCAGCGCCGGGGACGGCTACACAGATACGCAGTATTTT. It translates to CSAGDGYTDTQYF.

This clonotype has a handful of counts. This chain connects TRBV14 to TRBJ2-2; 10 bases fit TRBD1. Germline CDR1 SGHDN, CDR2 FVKESK. The CDR3 spans 15 residues. V gave up 4 bases and J gave up 2 bases; unmatched junction bases: 1. The CDR3 region has the DNA TGTGCCAGCAGCCGGACAGGGGGAAACACCGGGGAGCTGTTTTTT. Translating gives CASSRTGGNTGELFF.

The V call is TRBV9, the J call TRBJ1-2; the D is unclear. Germline V gene lookup returns CDR1 SGDLS and CDR2 YYNGEE. The germline V and J ends were trimmed by 4 bases and 0 bases, with 10 bases remaining between them. The CDR3 is 14 residues long. The CDR3 sequence is CASSSSTANYGYTF. DNA of the CDR3: TGTGCCAGCAGCTCCTCTACGGCTAACTATGGCTACACCTTC.

The sample holds a few counts of this clonotype. The chain has TRBV7-2 and TRBJ1-3, with D possibly being TRBD1 (6 bases). The V end lost 1 base, the J end lost 3 bases, and 13 bases lay between the germline ends. Germline V gene sequence: CDR1 SGHTA, CDR2 FQGNSA. The CDR3 has 16 amino acids. In nucleotides, the CDR3 is TGTGCCAGCAGCTTAGGAGGGGGTGTGAGTGGAAACACCATATATTTT. This sequence encodes CASSLGGGVSGNTIYF.

V gene TRBV20-1 combines with J gene TRBJ2-3, with TRBD2 identical over 10 bases. After removal of 7 bases from V and 5 bases from J, the junction contained 9 bases not matched to a gene. Germline CDR1 is DFQATT and CDR2 is SNEGSKA (reference sequence). CDR3 length equals 14 residues. The CDR3 nucleotides read TGCAGTGTCTCTAGCGGGAGTTTTAGAGATACGCAGTATTTT. It is translated as CSVSSGSFRDTQYF.

J is TRBJ2-3 and V is TRBV20-1, with a weak D call TRBD1 (5 bases). CDR3 length: 14 amino acids. V gave up 6 bases and J gave up 2 bases, with 15 bases separating them. In germline, CDR1 is DFQATT, CDR2 SNEGSKA (reference sequence). CDR3 nucleotide sequence: TGCAGTGCACAAAAGGGGCCCAACACAGATACGCAGTATTTT. Translated, it gives CSAQKGPNTDTQYF.

In this sample, this clonotype turned up a few times. V and J are TRBV12-3 or TRBV12-4 and TRBJ1-1; weak D call: TRBD1 (5 bases). The CDR3 extends over 14 amino acids. V shed 7 bases and J shed 2 bases, with 14 bases lying between them. For the CDR3, the DNA is TGTGCCAGCAACTCAGGAGGGGCTAACACTGAAGCTTTCTTT. This codes for CASNSGGANTEAFF.

V is TRBV19 and J is TRBJ1-5; D ambiguous. Trimming stripped 3 bases from V and 5 bases from J, with 5 bases between. The germline gives CDR1 LNHDA, CDR2 SQIVND (reference sequence). This CDR3 has 12 residues. The CDR3, as DNA: TGTGCCAGTAGTATTGCTCATCAGCCCCAGCATTTT. It yields the protein CASSIAHQPQHF.

This clonotype was observed a handful of times. V and J are TRBV6-5 and TRBJ1-1, with D possibly being TRBD1 (5 bases). CDR3 size: 15 residues. V was pared by 6 bases and J by 3 bases, with 17 bases between. Germline-derived CDR1 and CDR2 are MNHEY and SVGAGI. The CDR3 is CASRPRGGADTEAFF. The CDR3 nucleotides read TGTGCCAGCAGACCTAGGGGAGGCGCGGACACTGAAGCTTTCTTT.

This clonotype appeared a few times. This chain links TRBV5-4 with TRBJ1-1; 7 positions match TRBD1. J gave up 5 bases and V 0 bases, and 4 bases lay outside the gene matches. Germline CDR1 reads SGHNT; CDR2 reads YYREEE (reference sequence). CDR3 length: 14 residues. CDR3 protein: CASSLAGQKTEAFF. CDR3 bases: TGTGCCAGCAGCTTGGCGGGACAGAAAACTGAAGCTTTCTTT. Drawing the rest from reference TRBV5-4 and TRBJ1-1, the complete variable domain is ETGVTQSPTHLIKTRGQQVTLRCSSQSGHNTVSWYQQALGQGPQFIFQYYREEENGRGNFPPRFSGLQFPNYSSELNVNALELDDSALYLCASSLAGQKTEAFFGQGTRLTVV.

This clonotype came up many times. This chain joins TRBV15 and TRBJ2-2, with 7 bases that match TRBD1. Germline V CDR1 and CDR2: LNHNV, YYDKDF (reference sequence). V shed 0 bases and J 4 bases; nucleotides not matched to a gene: 14. This CDR3 is 19 amino acids long. CDR3 nucleotide sequence: TGTGCCACCAGCAGAGAACCGGGACAGTCGAATCTGGGCACCGGGGAGCTGTTTTTT. It yields the protein CATSREPGQSNLGTGELFF.

Note on this clonotype: Possible read error: a much larger clone is one base away. The chain links TRBV20-1 to TRBJ2-5, with 7 bases aligning to TRBD2. This CDR3 has 16 residues. The V gene's germline CDR1 is DFQATT and CDR2 SNEGSKA (reference sequence). V was pared by 5 bases and J by 2 bases, with 14 bases of the junction left unmatched. The CDR3 is CSALWSTSAPQETQYF. The CDR3 DNA sequence: TGCAGTGCTCTTTGGTCCACTAGCGCCCCACAAGAGACCCAGTACTTC.

This clonotype was counted a few times. The V gene is TRBV11-2, the J gene TRBJ2-7, with D possibly being TRBD1 (5 bases). This CDR3 is built from 12 residues. The ends were cut back, 5 bases at V and 4 bases at J, with 9 bases in the middle. Per the germline V gene, CDR1 is SGHAT and CDR2 is FQNNGV. CDR3: CASSPQEYEQYF. The CDR3 nucleotides read TGTGCCAGCAGCCCACAGGAGTACGAGCAGTACTTC.

This clonotype has a count of ten or more. V and J are TRBV6-1 and TRBJ2-3; D uncertain. V was clipped by 3 bases and J by 7 bases, with 5 bases between them. Germline V gene data show CDR1 as MNHNS and CDR2 as SASEGT. There are 11 residues in the CDR3. The CDR3 protein is CASSEGYTQYF. The CDR3 nucleotides are TGTGCCAGCAGTGAGGGCTATACGCAGTATTTT.

This rearrangement joins TRBV7-6 to TRBJ2-3, with 7 bases aligning to TRBD2. V shed 3 bases and J 6 bases; nucleotides not matched to a gene: 12. The CDR3 is 16 residues long. CDR1 and CDR2 (germline): SGHVS, FNYEAQ. The CDR3 reads CASSFLAGQGIDTQYF. The CDR3 nucleotides read TGTGCCAGCAGCTTCTTAGCGGGTCAGGGCATCGATACGCAGTATTTT.